Each of the 28 T cell receptor beta chains below was sequenced from the same sample in a study of Ad26.COV2.S vaccination and SARS-CoV-2 variants. Using immunoSEQ multiplex PCR, the repertoire was profiled, and TCRdb retains in-frame clones only, with some absent. The data contain about 410,000 clones, 88% of them seen just once; the ten biggest clones take up about 3.6%. Treatment here: 15 to 20 received Ad26.COV2.S at low or high dose, single or two shots; about five received placebo; per-sample allocation not given. Collection of the samples took place on day 63 after the first injection of vaccine or placebo. The input for sequencing was peripheral blood, taken in a trial of Ad26.COV2.S vaccine versus placebo. These receptor sequences come from a person between 18 and 59 years old who received the Ad26.COV2.S COVID-19 vaccine or a placebo.

The chain joins TRBV27 to TRBJ1-4, with D possibly TRBD1 on 6 matching bases. The CDR3 is 15 amino acids. CDR1 and CDR2 from the germline V gene are MNHEY and SMNVEV (reference sequence). Trimming shortened V by 5 bases and J by 6 bases, and 16 bases separated the two germline ends. CDR3 sequence reads: CASSLWGREDEKLFF. The CDR3 nucleotides read TGTGCCAGCAGTCTCTGGGGGCGCGAAGATGAAAAACTGTTTTTT.

This clone was seen a handful of times. V gene TRBV3-1 (or the pseudogene TRBV3-2) combines with J gene TRBJ1-5; 7 bases fit TRBD1. J gave up 6 bases and V 4 bases, and 6 bases lay outside the gene matches. Germline lookup yields CDR1 LGHDT and CDR2 YNNKEL (reference sequence). CDR3 length: 14 amino acids. In DNA form, the CDR3 reads TGTGCCAGCAGCCTTGGGACAGCTGGTCAGCCCCAGCATTTT. This sequence encodes CASSLGTAGQPQHF.

The rearrangement joins TRBV7-9 to TRBJ2-3; 9 nucleotides line up with TRBD2. Losses at the gene ends were 4 bases for V and 5 bases for J; bases not matched to a gene: 7. The CDR3 totals 15 residues. Germline loops: CDR1 SEHNR, CDR2 FQNEAQ (reference sequence). CDR3 DNA: TGTGCCAGCAGCTCCCCCGGGACTAGCCTAGATACGCAGTATTTT. As protein: CASSSPGTSLDTQYF.

The V gene is TRBV6-1, the J gene TRBJ2-3, with 7 bases identical to TRBD1. CDR3 length: 15 residues. Germline V gene sequence: CDR1 MNHNS, CDR2 SASEGT. Losses at the gene ends were 1 base for V and 0 bases for J; bases not matched to a gene: 1. The CDR3 DNA sequence: TGTGCCAGCAGTGAAGGGGACAGTAGCACAGATACGCAGTATTTT. Its translation: CASSEGDSSTDTQYF.

The chain employs TRBV7-9 and TRBJ1-3; 7 bases match TRBD1. The CDR3 runs to 14 residues. V was pared by 6 bases and J by 1 base, with 3 bases of the junction left unmatched. Germline-derived CDR1 and CDR2 are SEHNR and FQNEAQ (reference sequence). The CDR3 is CASSSGGSGNTIYF. In nucleotides, the CDR3 is TGTGCCAGCAGTTCAGGGGGTTCTGGAAACACCATATATTTT. Full variable domain (outside the CDR3, taken from reference TRBV7-9 and TRBJ1-3): DTGVSQNPRHKITKRGQNVTFRCDPISEHNRLYWYRQTLGQGPEFLTYFQNEAQLEKSRLLSDRFSAERPKGSFSTLEIQRTEQGDSAMYLCASSSGGSGNTIYFGEGSWLTVV.

This chain uses TRBV3-1 (or the pseudogene TRBV3-2) with TRBJ2-7; D is ambiguous. The germline gives CDR1 LGHDT, CDR2 YNNKEL (reference sequence). The V and J ends lost 0 bases and 7 bases respectively, with 10 bases between them. The CDR3 has 13 amino acids. The CDR3 bases are TGTGCCAGCAGCCAAGATCGGGCTGGAGAGCAGTACTTC. Translation gives CASSQDRAGEQYF.

This rearrangement joins TRBV19 to TRBJ1-4, with D unclear. The CDR3 extends over 13 amino acids. The V gene lost 6 bases and the J gene lost 8 bases, with 13 bases spanning the gap. Germline CDR1 LNHDA, CDR2 SQIVND (reference sequence). CDR3 sequence: CASRRILGEKLFF. The CDR3, as DNA: TGTGCCAGTAGACGGATCCTGGGGGAAAAACTGTTTTTT. Filled out from reference TRBV19 and TRBJ1-4, the complete variable domain reads DGGITQSPKYLFRKEGQNVTLSCEQNLNHDAMYWYRQDPGQGLRLIYYSQIVNDFQKGDIAEGYSVSREKKESFPLTVTSAQKNPTAFYLCASRRILGEKLFFGSGTQLSVL.

This chain connects TRBV19 to TRBJ2-3; D is uncertain. CDR3 length: 16 residues. Germline V gives CDR1 LNHDA, CDR2 SQIVND (reference sequence). The V end lost 5 bases, the J end lost 0 bases, and 15 bases lay between the germline ends. CDR3 sequence (DNA): TGTGCCAGTAGTGCCGGATTCCGTGCTAGCACAGATACGCAGTATTTT. This translates into CASSAGFRASTDTQYF.

The rearrangement joins TRBV7-9 to TRBJ1-1; D remains unclear. Germline loops: CDR1 SEHNR, CDR2 FQNEAQ (reference sequence). The length of the CDR3 is 12 residues. V lost 1 base and J 7 bases, leaving 7 bases between the germline ends. As DNA, the CDR3 is TGTGCCAGCAGCTTAGGGGGTAATGAAGCTTTCTTT. It specifies CASSLGGNEAFF.

The J gene is TRBJ1-1, the V gene TRBV7-2; 7 nucleotides line up with TRBD1. Germline V gene data show CDR1 as SGHTA and CDR2 as FQGNSA. The CDR3 spans 15 residues. The V and J ends lost 5 bases and 4 bases, in that order; junction bases with no gene match: 10. The CDR3, as DNA: TGTGCCAGCAGCGACAGGGCAGGGGGAGGCACTGAAGCTTTCTTT. Translating it yields CASSDRAGGGTEAFF.

The chain employs TRBV5-8 and TRBJ1-2; possibly TRBD1 for D (5 bases). The CDR3 is 12 residues long. Germline V gene data show CDR1 as SGHTS and CDR2 as YDEGEE. V was trimmed by 4 bases and J by 8 bases, leaving 12 bases between them. The CDR3 here is CASSRRRDGYTF. CDR3 DNA sequence: TGTGCCAGCAGCCGGCGGAGGGACGGCTACACCTTC.

The V and J genes are TRBV5-1 and TRBJ2-3, with a tentative D call TRBD1 (6 bases). Trimming shortened V by 2 bases and J by 3 bases, and 16 bases separated the two germline ends. CDR3 length equals 16 residues. The V gene's germline CDR1 is SGHRS and CDR2 YFSETQ. The CDR3 bases are TGCGCCAGCAGCTTCGCCCCCGGGACAAGGACAGATACGCAGTATTTT. Translated: CASSFAPGTRTDTQYF.

The rearrangement links TRBV5-1 to TRBJ1-3; D gene ambiguous. CDR1 SGHRS and CDR2 YFSETQ come from the germline V gene. V was shortened by 4 bases and J by 2 bases, with 16 bases between the two germline ends. The CDR3 consists of 16 residues. CDR3 nucleotides: TGCGCCAGCAGCCGACTTGGTGGAGTCACTGGAAACACCATATATTTT. Its protein is CASSRLGGVTGNTIYF. Using reference TRBV5-1 and TRBJ1-3 for the parts outside the CDR3, the full variable domain is KAGVTQTPRYLIKTRGQQVTLSCSPISGHRSVSWYQQTPGQGLQFLFEYFSETQRNKGNFPGRFSGRQFSNSRSEMNVSTLELGDSALYLCASSRLGGVTGNTIYFGEGSWLTVV.

V is TRBV3-1 (or the pseudogene TRBV3-2) and J is TRBJ1-6, with TRBD1 identical over 7 bases. Germline CDR1 LGHDT, CDR2 YNNKEL (reference sequence). Trimming cost V 1 base and J 9 bases; bases outside gene matches: 6. The CDR3 is 15 residues long. The CDR3 DNA reads as TGTGCCAGCAGCCAAGGGGACAGACTTTTTTCACCCCTCCACTTT. It specifies CASSQGDRLFSPLHF.

The count of this clone is one. In DNA form, the CDR3 reads TGTGCCAGCAGCTTACCGATTAGGGGTTCCTATAATTCACCCCTCCACTTT. This encodes CASSLPIRGSYNSPLHF. The chain combines TRBV7-2 with TRBJ1-6; possibly TRBD1 for D (5 bases). The length of the CDR3 is 17 residues. Germline V gives CDR1 SGHTA, CDR2 FQGNSA. The germline V and J ends were trimmed by 2 bases and 1 base, with 12 bases remaining between them. Drawing the rest from reference TRBV7-2 and TRBJ1-6, the complete variable domain is GAGVSQSPSNKVTEKGKDVELRCDPISGHTALYWYRQSLGQGLEFLIYFQGNSAPDKSGLPSDRFSAERTGGSVSTLTIQRTQQEDSAVYLCASSLPIRGSYNSPLHFGNGTRLTVT.

This rearrangement joins TRBV21-1 to TRBJ2-5; the table calls TRBD2, which could not be checked here. TRBV21-1 is deemed a pseudogene. The CDR3 has 16 amino acids. Here the CDR3 reads CASSKIPPKTSETQYF. The DNA for the CDR3 is TGTGCCAGCAGCAAAATCCCCCCAAAGACTAGCGAGACCCAGTACTTC.

V is TRBV7-9 and J is TRBJ1-1, with D tentatively TRBD1 (5 bases). Germline V lookup: CDR1 SEHNR, CDR2 FQNEAQ (reference sequence). The germline V and J ends were trimmed by 5 bases and 8 bases, with 15 bases remaining between them. This CDR3 contains 13 residues. CDR3 residues: CASSISTGSEAFF. CDR3 sequence (DNA): TGTGCCAGCAGCATTTCTACAGGATCCGAAGCTTTCTTT.

The V and J genes are TRBV5-1 and TRBJ2-1; D is undetermined. Trimming pared 0 bases from V and 9 bases from J, leaving 13 bases between. Germline lookup yields CDR1 SGHRS and CDR2 YFSETQ. This CDR3 is 14 amino acids long. DNA for the CDR3: TGCGCCAGCAGCTTGGATGGCTCCCATGGTGAGCAGTTCTTC. It specifies CASSLDGSHGEQFF.

This sequence joins TRBV24-1 and TRBJ2-1; perhaps TRBD1 as D (6 bases). The CDR3 spans 15 residues. Per the germline V gene, CDR1 is KGHDR and CDR2 is SFDVKD. V was cut by 4 bases and J by 3 bases, with 12 bases left in between. CDR3 coding DNA: TGTGCCACCAGTGACGAACGGACAGTCTACAATGAGCAGTTCTTC. Translation gives CATSDERTVYNEQFF.

The rearrangement uses TRBV7-6 and TRBJ2-7, with TRBD1 identical over 10 bases. The germline gives CDR1 SGHVS, CDR2 FNYEAQ. V was pared by 7 bases and J by 2 bases, with 11 bases of the junction left unmatched. CDR3 length: 16 amino acids. The CDR3 region is CASNKGPGQGPYEQYF. The CDR3 region has the DNA TGTGCCAGCAACAAAGGGCCGGGACAGGGGCCCTACGAGCAGTACTTC.

The chain combines TRBV5-1 with TRBJ1-4; 9 bases are shared with TRBD1. V dropped 0 bases and J dropped 7; count of bases not matched to a gene: 7. The CDR3 is 16 residues long. The V gene's germline CDR1 is SGHRS and CDR2 YFSETQ. The CDR3 spells CASSLEQGAGGEKLFF. CDR3 nucleotide sequence: TGCGCCAGCAGCTTGGAACAGGGGGCCGGAGGTGAAAAACTGTTTTTT. Based on the CDR3 plus reference TRBV5-1 and TRBJ1-4, the full variable domain is KAGVTQTPRYLIKTRGQQVTLSCSPISGHRSVSWYQQTPGQGLQFLFEYFSETQRNKGNFPGRFSGRQFSNSRSEMNVSTLELGDSALYLCASSLEQGAGGEKLFFGSGTQLSVL.

The chain recombines TRBV11-2 with TRBJ2-1; D is uncertain. V was pared by 3 bases and J by 8 bases, with 5 bases between. The CDR3 runs 11 residues. CDR1 is SGHAT, CDR2 FQNNGV, per germline. CDR3 nucleotides: TGTGCCAGCAGCTTGATCCATGAGCAGTTCTTC. It yields the protein CASSLIHEQFF.

The chain joins TRBV5-1 to TRBJ2-7; D is possibly TRBD1 or TRBD2 (5 bases each). V dropped 5 bases and J dropped 3 bases, with 18 bases sitting between them. Germline CDR1 reads SGHRS; CDR2 reads YFSETQ. The CDR3 has 15 residues. For the CDR3, the DNA is TGCGCCAGCAGGGATCGTGGGACGGTAAACTACGAGCAGTACTTC. Translated: CASRDRGTVNYEQYF.

This chain uses TRBV21-1 with TRBJ2-5; the DNA was not compared with TRBD1, the D call given in the table. TRBV21-1 is given as a pseudogene. The CDR3 loop spans 14 amino acids. The CDR3 reads CASCPGQEWETQYF. CDR3 nucleotides: TGTGCCAGCTGTCCTGGACAGGAGTGGGAGACCCAGTACTTC.

This rearrangement joins TRBV2 to TRBJ2-5, with D perhaps matching TRBD2 (7 bases). The V gene lost 2 bases and the J gene lost 1 base, with 23 bases spanning the gap. The germline CDR1 and CDR2 sequences are SNHLY and FYNNEI. CDR3 length: 19 residues. CDR3 nucleotides: TGTGCCAGCAGTGAAAGCACCGCGCGGGGGCCTCTCCTCCAAGAGACCCAGTACTTC. Translation: CASSESTARGPLLQETQYF.

With respect to this clone: The identical CDR3 is also encoded by other nucleotide sequences in the sample. This rearrangement joins TRBV7-6 to TRBJ1-6; no clear D. V was clipped by 1 base and J by 7 bases, with 5 bases between them. Looked up from germline, CDR1 is SGHVS and CDR2 is FNYEAQ. The CDR3 is 13 amino acids. CDR3 DNA: TGTGCCAGCAGCTTAGAAGGGAATTCACCCCTCCACTTT. Translating it yields CASSLEGNSPLHF.

This rearrangement joins TRBV5-8 to TRBJ2-3; D not certain. Germline lookup yields CDR1 SGHTS and CDR2 YDEGEE. The CDR3 runs 13 residues. V dropped 4 bases and J dropped 3 bases, with 9 bases sitting between them. CDR3 loop: CASSLRNTDTQYF. As DNA, the CDR3 is TGTGCCAGCAGCCTTAGGAATACAGATACGCAGTATTTT.

The V gene is TRBV5-1, the J gene TRBJ1-1; TRBD1 matches at 7 bases. From germline, CDR1 is SGHRS and CDR2 YFSETQ. CDR3 length: 15 residues. The V and J ends lost 3 bases and 2 bases, in that order; junction bases with no gene match: 7. The CDR3 sequence: CASSWIGTENTEAFF. CDR3 DNA: TGCGCCAGCAGCTGGATAGGGACAGAAAACACTGAAGCTTTCTTT.